This passage covers 9 T cell receptor beta chains from one sample sequenced in a study of breast tumors, draining lymph nodes, adjacent tissues. Each CDR3 protein gets one entry after TCRdb re-called the multiplex PCR reads with MiXCR. The data show some 120,000 distinct CDR3 sequences, 21% seen once. Axillary draining lymph nodes of breast cancer patients supplied the node samples. Sequencing input: axillary lymph node tissue. The receptor source for this set is a female donor with breast cancer. Some clones in this sample may be carry-over from other donors' samples.

On this clonotype itself: The junction does not match germline at one end; this may be a read error. This chain uses TRBV11-3 with TRBJ1-1; tentatively, D is TRBD1 (6 bases). The CDR3 runs 14 residues. The germline V gene encodes CDR1 SGHNT and CDR2 YENEEA. The CDR3 loop is CASSYEGQITKAFF. The CDR3, as DNA: TGTGCCAGCAGCTACGAAGGACAGATCACTAAAGCTTTCTTT.

In this sample, this clonotype turned up many times. CDR3 sequence (DNA): TGCAGTGCACAGCTCCCGGGGGGGCATGAGCAGTTCTTC. Translation: CSAQLPGGHEQFF. The chain links TRBV20-1 to TRBJ2-1; 8 positions match TRBD2. The germline V gene has CDR1 DFQATT and CDR2 SNEGSKA (reference sequence). This CDR3 has 13 residues. Germline trimming cut 6 bases from V and 8 bases from J; bases unmatched to any gene: 9.

In this sample, this clonotype turned up many times. The J gene is TRBJ2-7, the V gene TRBV28; D is undetermined. This CDR3 has 12 residues. The V gene lost 3 bases and the J gene lost 6 bases, with 9 bases spanning the gap. Germline lookup yields CDR1 MDHEN and CDR2 SYDVKM. As DNA, the CDR3 is TGTGCCAGCAGTTTGGGCGAGAGCGAGCAGTACTTC. This gives the protein CASSLGESEQYF.

As for this clonotype: A clone one base away is much larger, so this may be a read error. This sequence joins TRBV12-5 and TRBJ1-4; a weak D match, TRBD1 (6 bases). CDR1 is LGHNT and CDR2 is FRNRAP in the germline V gene. Between the trimmed V and J ends, which lost 8 bases and 6 bases, there was a span of 13 bases. The CDR3 sequence is 13 residues long. The CDR3 nucleotides read TGTGCTAGTAGTGGGGGCCGGGATGAAAAACTGTTTTTT. This codes for CASSGGRDEKLFF.

Worth noting for this clonotype: Since a much larger clone is just one base distant, this may be a read error. The chain uses TRBV12-3 or TRBV12-4 and TRBJ2-3, with D possibly matching TRBD2 (5 bases). The CDR3 runs to 15 residues. The CDR3: CAGSETEDAHHTQYF. The CDR3 DNA sequence: TGTGCCGGCAGCGAGACGGAGGATGCACACCATACGCAGTATTTT.

At least ten counts were recorded for this clonotype. The genes are TRBV20-1 and TRBJ2-3; TRBD2 matches 7 bases. Germline CDR1 DFQATT, CDR2 SNEGSKA (reference sequence). This CDR3 comprises 16 residues. The trim removed 6 bases at V and 0 bases at J, leaving 12 bases unmatched. DNA for the CDR3: TGCAGTGCCCCACGCCGGACTAGTCGGAGCACAGATACGCAGTATTTT. This encodes CSAPRRTSRSTDTQYF.

This clonotype was seen ten or more times. The rearrangement links TRBV6-1 to TRBJ2-3; weak D call: TRBD2 (6 bases). The CDR3 contains 13 residues. V was pared by 2 bases and J by 5 bases, with 8 bases between. CDR1 is MNHNS and CDR2 is SASEGT in the germline V gene. The CDR3 nucleotides are TGTGCCAGCAGTGAATGGGGGGAAGATACGCAGTATTTT. It codes for CASSEWGEDTQYF.

Worth noting for this clonotype: The junction does not match germline at one end; this may be a read error. J is TRBJ2-2 and V is TRBV27, with D possibly being TRBD2 (6 bases). CDR3 size: 16 residues. The germline gives CDR1 MNHEY, CDR2 SMNVEV (reference sequence). This CDR3 is CASTPWDGQFAGGLFF. The CDR3 region has the DNA TGTGCCAGCACACCTTGGGACGGGCAATTTGCCGGGGGGCTGTTTTTT.

This clonotype was recorded at least ten times. The chain employs TRBV10-1 and TRBJ2-2; 10 bases agree with TRBD2. CDR3 length: 15 residues. Germline V gene sequence: CDR1 WNHNN, CDR2 SYGVQD (reference sequence). The V segment lost 5 bases and the J segment 7 bases; nucleotides outside the gene matches: 7. For the CDR3, the DNA is TGCGCCAGCAGTCCGGGCACTAGCGGGGTCGGGGAGCTGTTTTTT. This translates into CASSPGTSGVGELFF.